This note documents a single T cell receptor beta chain sequence. Its specificity is unknown. At one boundary the junction diverges from the germline segment, which might be a read error. These data belong to a study of T cells in Graves' hyperthyroidism and ophthalmopathy. The CDR3 covers 14 residues. Germline V gene data show CDR1 as DFQATT and CDR2 as SNEGSKA (reference sequence). A Clinical Activity Score of at least 3, a NOSPECS grade of at least 4 and a duration under 3 months were recorded in the ophthalmopathy patients. Findings of the study overall: The authors' 13 V-J model separated ophthalmopathy from stable hyperthyroidism. The model anticipated ophthalmopathy a median about six months pre-onset.

Authors of the study amplified TCR beta CDR3 regions from RNA transcripts. Researchers ran a first-round RT-PCR on the TCR CDR3 using the HTBI primer set. TCRdb re-called the multiplex PCR reads with MiXCR, one entry per CDR3 protein. Of under 400,000 distinct CDR3 sequences in the sample, about 16% were seen once. V is TRBV20-1 and J is TRBJ2-1, with a tentative D call TRBD2 (7 bases). This clonotype originated in a woman in her sixties with Graves' ophthalmopathy. The sequenced sample was blood. CDR3 sequence reads: CSAIWGGGDNEQSF. The CDR3 nucleotides read TGCAGTGCTATATGGGGGGGGGGGGACAATGAGCAGTCCTTC.